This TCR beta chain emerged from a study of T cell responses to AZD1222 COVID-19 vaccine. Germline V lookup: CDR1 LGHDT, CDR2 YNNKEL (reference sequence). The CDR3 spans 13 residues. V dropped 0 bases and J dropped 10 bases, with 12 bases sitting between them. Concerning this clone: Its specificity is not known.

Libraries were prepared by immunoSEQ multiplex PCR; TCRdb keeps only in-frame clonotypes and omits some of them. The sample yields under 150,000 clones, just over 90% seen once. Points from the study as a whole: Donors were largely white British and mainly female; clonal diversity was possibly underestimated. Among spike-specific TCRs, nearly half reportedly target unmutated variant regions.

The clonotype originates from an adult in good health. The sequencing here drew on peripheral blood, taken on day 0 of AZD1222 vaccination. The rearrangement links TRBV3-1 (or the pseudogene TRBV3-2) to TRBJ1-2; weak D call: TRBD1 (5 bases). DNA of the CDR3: TGTGCCAGCAGCCAAGATCCGGGGCGGACCTACACCTTC. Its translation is CASSQDPGRTYTF.